Presented here are 21 T cell receptor beta chains from one specimen sequenced in a study of vaccination effects on CD4 cells after COVID-19 (dated by TCRdb to between 2021 and 2023). Libraries were built with the immunoSEQ multiplex PCR assay. Sourced from immuneACCESS, this table was stored by TCRdb with only in-frame sequences that have V and J called. A share of the clones is absent; for the studies checked, an unresolved V gene accounts for under half, and the remainder has no known explanation. The sample has 45,000 to 60,000 clones on record, about 70% of them singletons. The ten top clones hold approximately 10% of the sample. Antigens of these TCRs are unknown. After 10 to 11 days of culture, CD4+ T cells were isolated with the EasySep CD4+ T cell isolation kit. The specimen was CD4+ T cells from PBMCs cultured without peptide, collected before COVID-19 vaccination. Source of these receptors: a human donor who had a prior SARS-CoV-2 infection.

The V and J genes are TRBV7-2 and TRBJ2-3, with a possible D match to TRBD2 (7 bases). The CDR3 runs to 17 residues. V was pared by 5 bases and J by 1 base, with 19 bases between. Looked up from germline, CDR1 is SGHTA and CDR2 is FQGNSA. The DNA for the CDR3 is TGTGCCAGCAGCCCGAGCCGTCGGGGGGCCGGCACAGATACGCAGTATTTT. This encodes CASSPSRRGAGTDTQYF.

The chain links TRBV6-5 to TRBJ2-1; TRBD1 matches at 9 bases. This CDR3 is 14 amino acids long. J gave up 6 bases and V 5 bases, and 5 bases lay outside the gene matches. Germline V CDR1 and CDR2: MNHEY, SVGAGI. CDR3 bases: TGTGCCAGCAGTCCGGGACAGGGCGTCAATGAGCAGTTCTTC. This gives the protein CASSPGQGVNEQFF.

The V and J genes are TRBV5-8 and TRBJ1-3; D not certain. The germline V gene has CDR1 SGHTS and CDR2 YDEGEE. Trimming shortened V by 4 bases and J by 4 bases, and 12 bases separated the two germline ends. There are 14 residues in the CDR3. The CDR3 loop reads CASSAVKEGNTIYF. CDR3 bases: TGTGCCAGCAGCGCGGTTAAAGAGGGAAACACCATATATTTT.

The rearrangement uses TRBV11-3 and TRBJ2-7, with 8 bases aligning to TRBD2. Germline V lookup: CDR1 SGHNT, CDR2 YENEEA. V dropped 5 bases and J dropped 6; count of bases not matched to a gene: 6. The CDR3 is 13 amino acids. The CDR3, as DNA: TGTGCCAGCAGCCGGGAGGGTGGGCTCGAGCAGTACTTC. It yields the protein CASSREGGLEQYF. The whole variable domain, filled in from reference TRBV11-3 and TRBJ2-7, reads EAGVVQSPRYKIIEKKQPVAFWCNPISGHNTLYWYLQNLGQGPELLIRYENEEAVDDSQLPKDRFSAERLKGVDSTLKIQPAELGDSAVYLCASSREGGLEQYFGPGTRLTVT.

This sequence joins TRBV5-4 and TRBJ2-7, with 8 bases fitting TRBD2. V gave up 4 bases and J gave up 2 bases; unmatched junction bases: 14. CDR1 and CDR2 from the germline V gene are SGHNT and YYREEE (reference sequence). CDR3 length: 17 residues. The CDR3 DNA sequence: TGTGCCAGCAGCCCAGGGGCCACTAGCGGAATTACCTACGAGCAGTACTTC. Its protein is CASSPGATSGITYEQYF.

This chain connects TRBV30 to TRBJ1-1; TRBD1 matches 7 bases. This CDR3 comprises 15 residues. V shed 3 bases and J 10 bases; nucleotides not matched to a gene: 17. Germline lookup yields CDR1 GTSNPN and CDR2 SVGIG (reference sequence). The CDR3: CAWSPTTGRVSAAFF. CDR3 nucleotides: TGTGCCTGGAGCCCTACGACAGGGCGGGTGTCCGCAGCTTTCTTT.

This CDR3 is CASSPTRYNEQFF. The CDR3 DNA follows: TGTGCCAGCAGCCCTACTAGGTACAATGAGCAGTTCTTC. This rearrangement joins TRBV7-9 to TRBJ2-1, with D possibly being TRBD2 (5 bases). V lost 5 bases to trimming and J lost 4 bases, with 9 bases between them. The CDR3 loop spans 13 amino acids. CDR1 SEHNR and CDR2 FQNEAQ come from the germline V gene (reference sequence). The whole variable domain, filled in from reference TRBV7-9 and TRBJ2-1, reads DTGVSQNPRHKITKRGQNVTFRCDPISEHNRLYWYRQTLGQGPEFLTYFQNEAQLEKSRLLSDRFSAERPKGSFSTLEIQRTEQGDSAMYLCASSPTRYNEQFFGPGTRLTVL.

This clone was detected only once. This sequence joins TRBV5-1 and TRBJ2-1, with D tentatively TRBD1 or TRBD2 (5 bases each). CDR1 SGHRS and CDR2 YFSETQ come from the germline V gene. V lost 4 bases, J lost 5 bases, and 16 bases lay in between. There are 15 residues in the CDR3. The CDR3 is CASSPGISDNNEQFF. In nucleotides, the CDR3 is TGCGCCAGCAGCCCCGGGATATCGGACAACAATGAGCAGTTCTTC.

The chain is built from TRBV10-2 and TRBJ2-2, with 9 bases matching TRBD1. CDR3 length: 15 amino acids. With V trimmed by 6 bases and J by 1 base, 3 bases remained unmatched. The germline CDR1 and CDR2 sequences are WSHSY and SAAADI. The CDR3 spells CASRMGQGNTGELFF. CDR3 DNA: TGCGCCAGCAGGATGGGACAGGGGAACACCGGGGAGCTGTTTTTT.

This chain joins TRBV11-2 and TRBJ2-7; 7 positions agree with TRBD1. Trimming took 5 bases from V and 3 from J; bases not matched to a gene: 4. This CDR3 region has 13 residues. Germline-derived CDR1 and CDR2 are SGHAT and FQNNGV. The DNA for the CDR3 is TGTGCCAGCAGCACAAGGGACAGCTACGAGCAGTACTTC. It yields the protein CASSTRDSYEQYF. The full variable domain, in which reference TRBV11-2 and TRBJ2-7 provide the parts outside the CDR3, is EAGVAQSPRYKIIEKRQSVAFWCNPISGHATLYWYQQILGQGPKLLIQFQNNGVVDDSQLPKDRFSAERLKGVDSTLKIQPAKLEDSAVYLCASSTRDSYEQYFGPGTRLTVT.

J is TRBJ2-1 and V is TRBV19, with 8 bases fitting TRBD2. This CDR3 has 19 amino acids. V lost 2 bases, J lost 8 bases, and 20 bases stayed unmatched. The germline V gene encodes CDR1 LNHDA and CDR2 SQIVND (reference sequence). The CDR3 DNA is TGTGCCAGTAGTATACATATTGCTGAGCGGGAGCATCGTGGCGATGAGCAGTTCTTC. Amino acid sequence: CASSIHIAEREHRGDEQFF.

The V and J genes are TRBV7-9 and TRBJ2-2; no reliable D call. Germline V CDR1 and CDR2: SEHNR, FQNEAQ (reference sequence). The CDR3 has 14 residues. The V and J ends lost 5 bases and 3 bases respectively, with 10 bases between them. The CDR3 DNA sequence: TGTGCCAGCAGCACGCACTTGGACACCGGGGAGCTGTTTTTT. Translated: CASSTHLDTGELFF.

The chain couples TRBV5-1 to TRBJ1-3, with D perhaps TRBD1 (5 bases). Germline V gene sequence: CDR1 SGHRS, CDR2 YFSETQ. The CDR3 runs 14 residues. The ends were cut back, 2 bases at V and 4 bases at J, with 10 bases in the middle. This chain's CDR3 is CASSFGTGGNTIYF. The CDR3 DNA follows: TGCGCCAGCAGCTTTGGGACGGGGGGAAACACCATATATTTT.

The chain has TRBV2 and TRBJ1-1; D possibly corresponds to TRBD1 (5 bases). Trimming took off 4 bases at V and 1 base at J, with 7 bases between the two ends. The germline CDR1 and CDR2 sequences are SNHLY and FYNNEI. This CDR3 is built from 13 residues. The CDR3 sequence: CASSAQGNTEAFF. CDR3 sequence (DNA): TGTGCCAGCAGTGCGCAGGGGAACACTGAAGCTTTCTTT.

The chain has TRBV6-5 and TRBJ2-3; TRBD2 matches at 10 bases. Germline lookup yields CDR1 MNHEY and CDR2 SVGAGI. The CDR3 has 14 residues. The trim removed 6 bases at V and 6 bases at J, leaving 6 bases unmatched. CDR3 bases: TGTGCCAGCAGAACAGGACTAGCGGCGGATACGCAGTATTTT. Protein sequence: CASRTGLAADTQYF.

CDR3 loop: CASSLGVTNYGYTF. CDR3 bases: TGTGCCAGCAGCTTGGGGGTGACAAACTATGGCTACACCTTC. This sequence joins TRBV5-4 and TRBJ1-2; D ambiguous. Germline CDR1 and CDR2: SGHNT and YYREEE (reference sequence). This CDR3 has 14 residues. Deletions cut 0 bases from V and 2 bases from J, with 8 bases between.

The gene calls are TRBV18 and TRBJ2-3; 7 positions match TRBD1. The CDR3 is made up of 16 amino acids. Germline trimming cut 4 bases from V and 2 bases from J; bases unmatched to any gene: 9. Germline lookup yields CDR1 KGHSH and CDR2 LQKENI. The CDR3 sequence is CASSRNRGSYTDTQYF. In DNA, the CDR3 is TGTGCCAGCTCACGAAACAGGGGCTCCTACACAGATACGCAGTATTTT.

Here the CDR3 reads CASSFRGAGGYTF. CDR3 bases: TGTGCCAGCAGCTTCCGGGGGGCCGGTGGCTACACCTTC. The chain recombines TRBV7-9 with TRBJ1-2; the D gene is possibly TRBD1 (6 bases). CDR3 length: 13 amino acids. Trimming pared 3 bases from V and 7 bases from J, leaving 12 bases between. The V gene's germline CDR1 is SEHNR and CDR2 FQNEAQ (reference sequence).

V usage is TRBV5-1 and J usage is TRBJ2-3; D not resolved. CDR1 SGHRS and CDR2 YFSETQ come from the germline V gene. The CDR3 sequence is 17 residues long. V lost 1 base to trimming and J lost 1 base, with 16 bases between them. The CDR3 region has the DNA TGCGCCAGCAGCTTGTTAAGAGAGGCCCAAGGCACAGATACGCAGTATTTT. Its protein product is CASSLLREAQGTDTQYF.

This clone has more than one count but fewer than ten. The chain couples TRBV5-4 to TRBJ2-7, with no clear D. V lost 4 bases and J 9 bases, leaving 20 bases between the germline ends. The CDR3 is 14 amino acids. Germline values: CDR1 SGHNT, CDR2 YYREEE (reference sequence). The CDR3 reads CASSPSGEVKGQYF. The CDR3 bases are TGTGCCAGCAGCCCGAGTGGTGAGGTAAAGGGGCAGTACTTC.

The chain couples TRBV20-1 to TRBJ2-5; the match to TRBD2 covers 7 bases. V lost 6 bases, J lost 7 bases, and 5 bases stayed unmatched. Per germline, CDR1 DFQATT and CDR2 SNEGSKA (reference sequence). This CDR3 region has 11 residues. The CDR3 nucleotides read TGCAGTGCCAGGCGGGAGCCGACCCAGTACTTC. Amino acid sequence: CSARREPTQYF.